The 32 T cell receptor beta chains below were found in one sample sequenced in a study of CD8 T cells in Susac syndrome. Random hexamers served to reverse transcribe roughly 0.5 to 1 ug RNA. Each CDR3 protein is one row after TCRdb ran MiXCR on the immunoSEQ multiplex PCR reads. The repertoire holds some 26,000 distinct CDR3 sequences, around 95% seen once, with about 0.27% in the top ten. Sequencing input: CD8+ T cells from PBMCs. Receptors were obtained from a human donor in good health.

The chain links TRBV6-5 to TRBJ1-1; possibly TRBD1 for D (5 bases). The CDR3 is 14 residues long. The germline V gene encodes CDR1 MNHEY and CDR2 SVGAGI. Trimming left V 7 bases short and J 6 bases short, with 18 bases between. CDR3 loop: CASTQIPGLAEAFF. In DNA form, the CDR3 reads TGTGCCAGCACCCAGATTCCGGGACTCGCTGAAGCTTTCTTT.

This chain links TRBV7-9 with TRBJ2-7; D uncertain. Germline V gene lookup returns CDR1 SEHNR and CDR2 FQNEAQ (reference sequence). V was pared by 5 bases and J by 5 bases, with 7 bases between. The CDR3 totals 11 residues. The CDR3 loop is CASSPRNEQYF. DNA for the CDR3: TGTGCCAGCAGCCCCCGGAACGAGCAGTACTTC.

V gene TRBV20-1 combines with J gene TRBJ2-7; unclear D gene. From germline, CDR1 is DFQATT and CDR2 SNEGSKA (reference sequence). V lost 3 bases, J lost 2 bases, and 11 bases lay in between. This CDR3 contains 13 residues. CDR3 amino acids: CSARSVSTYEQYF. The CDR3 coding sequence is TGCAGTGCTAGGAGTGTATCGACCTACGAGCAGTACTTC.

CDR3 region: CASSLLGDPYNEQFF. In DNA, the CDR3 is TGTGCCAGCAGTTTACTAGGGGACCCCTACAATGAGCAGTTCTTC. J is TRBJ2-1 and V is TRBV27; D tentatively fits TRBD1 or TRBD2 (5 bases each). The CDR3 runs 15 residues. Trimming took off 2 bases at V and 2 bases at J, with 10 bases between the two ends. Germline V CDR1 and CDR2: MNHEY, SMNVEV (reference sequence).

The sample holds one count of this clonotype. The chain has TRBV5-5 and TRBJ2-7, with TRBD2 matching 8 bases. With V trimmed by 4 bases and J by 3 bases, 9 bases remained unmatched. Germline loops: CDR1 SGHKS, CDR2 YYEKEE (reference sequence). The CDR3 is 15 residues long. DNA of the CDR3: TGTGCCAGCAGCCCTCCCGGGGGGGGCTACTACGAGCAGTACTTC. Translation: CASSPPGGGYYEQYF.

The chain couples TRBV14 to TRBJ2-3; D call uncertain. Trimming left V 2 bases short and J 6 bases short, with 9 bases between. The germline gives CDR1 SGHDN, CDR2 FVKESK. There are 13 residues in the CDR3. DNA of the CDR3: TGTGCCAGCAGCCAACAAGTTGGGGATACGCAGTATTTT. Protein sequence: CASSQQVGDTQYF.

This clonotype was counted a single time. The chain couples TRBV27 to TRBJ2-1; the match to TRBD2 covers 8 bases. With V trimmed by 6 bases and J by 3 bases, 4 bases remained unmatched. Germline V gene data show CDR1 as MNHEY and CDR2 as SMNVEV (reference sequence). The CDR3 contains 14 residues. CDR3 DNA sequence: TGTGCCAGCAGGCGGGGGGCCATCTACAATGAGCAGTTCTTC. Residues: CASRRGAIYNEQFF.

The CDR3 DNA reads TGTGCCAGCAGTTACCCGGAGACCCAGTACTTC. It is translated as CASSYPETQYF. V and J are TRBV6-2 or TRBV6-3 and TRBJ2-5; D is unresolved. The CDR3 covers 11 residues. With 2 bases removed from V and 5 bases from J, the gap between germline ends came to 3 bases. Per germline, CDR1 MNHEY and CDR2 SVGEGT.

The genes are TRBV7-6 and TRBJ1-5, with 10 bases aligning to TRBD1. Per the germline V gene, CDR1 is SGHVS and CDR2 is FNYEAQ. CDR3 length: 14 amino acids. The junction had 5 bases not matched to a gene; V was cut back by 5 bases and J by 7 bases. CDR3 DNA: TGTGCCAGCAGCGACAGGGGGCCTGAACAGCCCCAGCATTTT. Encoded protein: CASSDRGPEQPQHF.

The V call is TRBV7-9, the J call TRBJ1-5; 7 bases align to TRBD1. The CDR3 loop spans 15 amino acids. The germline gives CDR1 SEHNR, CDR2 FQNEAQ (reference sequence). Trimming removed 1 base from V and 9 bases from J; junction bases left unmatched: 9. The CDR3 is CASSLGRGQTSPQHF. CDR3 sequence (DNA): TGTGCCAGCAGCTTAGGGAGGGGACAGACTTCGCCCCAGCATTTT. Together with reference TRBV7-9 and TRBJ1-5, the CDR3 gives the full variable domain: DTGVSQNPRHKITKRGQNVTFRCDPISEHNRLYWYRQTLGQGPEFLTYFQNEAQLEKSRLLSDRFSAERPKGSFSTLEIQRTEQGDSAMYLCASSLGRGQTSPQHFGDGTRLSIL.

The V and J genes are TRBV6-4 and TRBJ2-3, with 8 positions matching TRBD2. Germline-derived CDR1 and CDR2 are MRHNA and SNTAGT. The junction had 0 bases not matched to a gene; V was cut back by 0 bases and J by 1 base. CDR3 length: 15 residues. The CDR3 spells CASSDSRGGTDTQYF. The DNA for the CDR3 is TGTGCCAGCAGTGACTCGCGGGGGGGCACAGATACGCAGTATTTT.

This clonotype showed up just once. This sequence joins TRBV7-6 and TRBJ1-1, with TRBD1 identical over 8 bases. The length of the CDR3 is 14 residues. Germline V lookup: CDR1 SGHVS, CDR2 FNYEAQ. The V segment lost 5 bases and the J segment 4 bases; nucleotides outside the gene matches: 6. This CDR3 reads CASSKDRGRTEAFF. The CDR3 bases are TGTGCCAGCAGCAAAGACAGGGGTCGCACTGAAGCTTTCTTT.

V usage is TRBV2 and J usage is TRBJ2-5; a weak D match, TRBD1 (7 bases). Germline CDR1 and CDR2: SNHLY and FYNNEI. The CDR3 is 13 amino acids. The ends were cut back, 8 bases at V and 5 bases at J, with 15 bases in the middle. The CDR3 DNA is TGTGCCAGCTCGGAGGGGGCATATGAGACCCAGTACTTC. It specifies CASSEGAYETQYF. Combining the CDR3 with reference TRBV2 and TRBJ2-5 gives the whole variable domain EPEVTQTPSHQVTQMGQEVILRCVPISNHLYFYWYRQILGQKVEFLVSFYNNEISEKSEIFDDQFSVERPDGSNFTLKIRSTKLEDSAMYFCASSEGAYETQYFGPGTRLLVL.

The chain employs TRBV6-2 or TRBV6-3 and TRBJ1-2, with a possible D match to TRBD1 (6 bases). CDR1 and CDR2 (germline): MNHEY, SVGEGT. The ends were cut back, 6 bases at V and 0 bases at J, with 11 bases in the middle. The CDR3 is made up of 14 amino acids. DNA for the CDR3: TGTGCCAGCAGCCCGTGGACAGCTAACTATGGCTACACCTTC. Its translation: CASSPWTANYGYTF.

The V call is TRBV29-1, the J call TRBJ2-1; no definite D call. CDR1 is SQVTM and CDR2 is ANQGSEA in the germline V gene. V lost 7 bases and J 4 bases, leaving 5 bases between the germline ends. The CDR3 has 10 amino acids. CDR3 loop: CSAAYNEQFF. CDR3 nucleotide sequence: TGCAGCGCGGCTTACAATGAGCAGTTCTTC.

This rearrangement joins TRBV5-6 to TRBJ2-3; D ambiguous. Deletions cut 0 bases from V and 3 bases from J, with 5 bases between. Germline assignment: CDR1 SGHDT and CDR2 YYEEEE. The CDR3 runs 13 residues. The CDR3 sequence: CASSLAFTDTQYF. The CDR3 DNA follows: TGTGCCAGCAGCTTGGCTTTTACAGATACGCAGTATTTT.

The V gene is TRBV2, the J gene TRBJ2-7; D remains ambiguous. V shed 3 bases and J shed 4 bases, with 7 bases lying between them. Germline CDR1 SNHLY, CDR2 FYNNEI. The CDR3 has 12 amino acids. CDR3 sequence (DNA): TGTGCCAGCAGTGAGGACGGATACGAGCAGTACTTC. It translates to CASSEDGYEQYF.

The V call is TRBV2, the J call TRBJ2-7; D is tentatively TRBD1 or TRBD2 (5 bases each). The germline gives CDR1 SNHLY, CDR2 FYNNEI. Deletions cut 7 bases from V and 1 base from J, with 17 bases between. CDR3 size: 15 residues. The CDR3 DNA follows: TGTGCCAGCACGTTAACCGGGACGGAATCCTACGAGCAGTACTTC. Translated, it gives CASTLTGTESYEQYF.

The chain combines TRBV6-2 or TRBV6-3 with TRBJ1-5, with D tentatively TRBD1 (5 bases). The CDR3 spans 16 residues. The germline V and J ends were trimmed by 6 bases and 0 bases, with 15 bases remaining between them. The V gene's germline CDR1 is MNHEY and CDR2 SVGEGT. The CDR3 protein is CASSHGGMYSNQPQHF. The CDR3 DNA reads TGTGCCAGCAGCCACGGGGGGATGTATAGCAATCAGCCCCAGCATTTT.

The chain has TRBV7-9 and TRBJ2-3; 11 positions agree with TRBD2. Germline values: CDR1 SEHNR, CDR2 FQNEAQ (reference sequence). This CDR3 has 17 amino acids. J gave up 3 bases and V 4 bases, and 9 bases lay outside the gene matches. The CDR3 coding sequence is TGTGCCAGCAGCTATGCTCGACTAGCGGGGTTTACAGATACGCAGTATTTT. It translates to CASSYARLAGFTDTQYF.

The rearrangement uses TRBV6-2 or TRBV6-3 and TRBJ2-7; D may match TRBD1 or TRBD2 (5 bases each). Trimming left V 2 bases short and J 1 base short, with 12 bases between. Germline CDR1 MNHEY, CDR2 SVGEGT. The CDR3 runs to 15 residues. The CDR3: CASSYARGLSYEQYF. CDR3 sequence (DNA): TGTGCCAGCAGTTACGCTCGGGGCTTATCCTACGAGCAGTACTTC.

This chain uses TRBV12-3 or TRBV12-4 with TRBJ2-2; 7 positions match TRBD1. V lost 2 bases and J lost 7; bases outside the gene matches: 7. There are 15 residues in the CDR3. CDR3 region: CASSLLRGQNGELFF. The CDR3, as DNA: TGTGCCAGCAGTTTACTAAGGGGGCAAAACGGGGAGCTGTTTTTT.

This CDR3 is CASSLKAGGTYNEQFF. In DNA, the CDR3 is TGTGCCAGCAGCTTGAAAGCGGGGGGGACCTACAATGAGCAGTTCTTC. This sequence joins TRBV11-2 and TRBJ2-1, with 10 bases lining up with TRBD2. The CDR3 contains 16 residues. CDR1 SGHAT and CDR2 FQNNGV come from the germline V gene. V gave up 3 bases and J gave up 2 bases; unmatched junction bases: 4. Full variable domain (rest looked up from reference TRBV11-2 and TRBJ2-1): EAGVAQSPRYKIIEKRQSVAFWCNPISGHATLYWYQQILGQGPKLLIQFQNNGVVDDSQLPKDRFSAERLKGVDSTLKIQPAKLEDSAVYLCASSLKAGGTYNEQFFGPGTRLTVL.

This chain links TRBV9 with TRBJ1-5; D is undetermined. Germline CDR1 and CDR2: SGDLS and YYNGEE. The CDR3 covers 13 residues. V gave up 0 bases and J gave up 7 bases, with 8 bases separating them. In DNA, the CDR3 is TGTGCCAGCAGCGTAGCTATGGGGCAGCCCCAGCATTTT. Translated: CASSVAMGQPQHF.

With regard to this clonotype: A junction end diverges from the germline sequence, so it may reflect a read error. V is TRBV6-6 and J is TRBJ2-2; TRBD2 is a possible D gene (7 bases). This CDR3 has 16 amino acids. Germline-derived CDR1 and CDR2 are MNHNY and SVGAGI (reference sequence). The DNA for the CDR3 is TGTGCCAGCAGTTACGAACGGGGGGCGAAAACCGGGGAGCTGTTTTTT. It yields the protein CASSYERGAKTGELFF.

The rearrangement uses TRBV4-3 and TRBJ1-4; a weak D match, TRBD1 (5 bases). The CDR3 consists of 17 residues. V was cut by 0 bases and J by 8 bases, with 19 bases left in between. Germline V gives CDR1 LGHNA, CDR2 YSLEER. The CDR3 is CASSQEGIGALDEKLFF. The CDR3 bases are TGCGCCAGCAGCCAAGAGGGTATAGGGGCTCTCGACGAAAAACTGTTTTTT.

V usage is TRBV15 and J usage is TRBJ2-5; perhaps TRBD1 as D (6 bases). This CDR3 comprises 15 residues. Per the germline V gene, CDR1 is LNHNV and CDR2 is YYDKDF (reference sequence). V gave up 4 bases and J gave up 3 bases, with 15 bases separating them. For the CDR3, the DNA is TGTGCCACCAGCAACGAAGGGGCAGGGGAAGAGACCCAGTACTTC. It is translated as CATSNEGAGEETQYF.

This chain connects TRBV4-3 to TRBJ1-3; D gene uncertain. The CDR3 runs 15 residues. V was shortened by 0 bases and J by 2 bases, with 8 bases between the two germline ends. Germline V gene data show CDR1 as LGHNA and CDR2 as YSLEER. The CDR3 sequence: CASSQEMGTGNTIYF. CDR3 coding DNA: TGCGCCAGCAGCCAAGAAATGGGGACTGGAAACACCATATATTTT.

The chain recombines TRBV7-9 with TRBJ1-2; tentatively, D is TRBD1 (5 bases). Trimming took off 1 base at V and 4 bases at J, with 13 bases between the two ends. This CDR3 comprises 15 residues. Germline V lookup: CDR1 SEHNR, CDR2 FQNEAQ (reference sequence). This CDR3 reads CASSLVETDLYGYTF. For the CDR3, the DNA is TGTGCCAGCAGCTTAGTGGAGACAGACCTCTATGGCTACACCTTC.

V and J are TRBV5-6 and TRBJ2-6; D unclear. With 1 base removed from V and 1 base from J, the gap between germline ends came to 12 bases. The germline gives CDR1 SGHDT, CDR2 YYEEEE. This CDR3 contains 17 residues. The CDR3 nucleotides are TGTGCCAGCAGCTTGCCAGCTCTGGAGTCTGGGGCCAACGTCCTGACTTTC. This sequence encodes CASSLPALESGANVLTF.

The chain recombines TRBV27 with TRBJ1-2; D is undetermined. V lost 3 bases and J lost 2, with 7 bases in between. The CDR3 has 13 residues. Germline V gene data show CDR1 as MNHEY and CDR2 as SMNVEV (reference sequence). In DNA, the CDR3 is TGTGCCAGCAGTTTGAAAGCAAACTATGGCTACACCTTC. The encoded protein is CASSLKANYGYTF.

The chain joins TRBV6-6 to TRBJ2-1, with D possibly matching TRBD1 (6 bases). V shed 8 bases and J shed 1 base, with 18 bases lying between them. The CDR3 spans 16 residues. Germline CDR1 and CDR2: MNHNY and SVGAGI (reference sequence). This chain's CDR3 is CASRVSDSQSYNEQFF. CDR3 bases: TGTGCCAGCCGCGTCTCGGACAGTCAGTCCTACAATGAGCAGTTCTTC.